Below, 28 T cell receptor beta chains from the same sample are listed, as sequenced in a study of T cell responses to AZD1222 COVID-19 vaccine. TCRdb's copy holds only in-frame clones and misses some; the assay was immunoSEQ multiplex PCR. In the table there are approximately 100,000 clones, 80% to 95% of which are singletons. This specimen consisted of peripheral blood, obtained 28 days after the second AZD1222 dose. These TCRs come from an adult who received the AZD1222 COVID-19 vaccine.

The chain joins TRBV6-1 to TRBJ1-1; 7 bases are shared with TRBD1. Germline CDR1 MNHNS, CDR2 SASEGT. There are 15 residues in the CDR3. Germline trimming cut 0 bases from V and 6 bases from J; bases unmatched to any gene: 7. As DNA, the CDR3 is TGTGCCAGCAGTGAAGCGGAAAACAGGGGTTCTGAAGCTTTCTTT. Amino acids: CASSEAENRGSEAFF.

The chain links TRBV7-2 to TRBJ2-7; D is unclear. CDR3 length: 14 residues. Between the trimmed V and J ends, which lost 0 bases and 2 bases, there was a span of 8 bases. Germline CDR1 is SGHTA and CDR2 is FQGNSA. CDR3 in amino acids: CASSLAGNTYEQYF. CDR3 DNA sequence: TGTGCCAGCAGCTTAGCAGGGAACACCTACGAGCAGTACTTC.

The rearrangement uses TRBV6-5 and TRBJ2-7; TRBD1 or TRBD2 may be the D gene (5 bases each). V was pared by 5 bases and J by 0 bases, with 11 bases between. This CDR3 is 14 amino acids long. The germline CDR1 and CDR2 sequences are MNHEY and SVGAGI. In nucleotides, the CDR3 is TGTGCCAGCAGTCGGTGGGACGGCTCCTACGAGCAGTACTTC. It translates to CASSRWDGSYEQYF.

The rearrangement links TRBV5-4 to TRBJ2-6; D unclear. Germline values: CDR1 SGHNT, CDR2 YYREEE (reference sequence). Trimming pared 6 bases from V and 1 base from J, leaving 14 bases between. This CDR3 is built from 16 residues. CDR3 residues: CASTRGVGSGANVLTF. CDR3 in DNA: TGTGCCAGCACCAGAGGAGTGGGGTCTGGGGCCAACGTCCTGACTTTC.

J is TRBJ2-7 and V is TRBV2, with D tentatively TRBD2 (6 bases). Deletions cut 6 bases from V and 4 bases from J, with 16 bases between. Germline V CDR1 and CDR2: SNHLY, FYNNEI. This CDR3 is 14 amino acids long. DNA for the CDR3: TGTGCCAGCAGCCCCTGGAGGGCGGGTTACGAGCAGTACTTC. Its translation: CASSPWRAGYEQYF.

This clone was seen a few times. The chain employs TRBV19 and TRBJ2-5, with D perhaps matching TRBD1 (6 bases). Trimming cost V 3 bases and J 6 bases, with 17 bases left between them. The germline gives CDR1 LNHDA, CDR2 SQIVND (reference sequence). This CDR3 is 15 amino acids long. CDR3 protein: CASSINRAVAQTQYF. CDR3 bases: TGTGCCAGTAGTATTAACAGGGCGGTTGCGCAGACCCAGTACTTC.

The rearrangement joins TRBV9 to TRBJ2-2; 9 nucleotides agree with TRBD2. V was clipped by 4 bases and J by 4 bases; unmatched bases: 5. The CDR3 extends over 15 amino acids. Germline CDR1 is SGDLS and CDR2 is YYNGEE. The CDR3 region is CASSPGGGATGELFF. CDR3 in DNA: TGTGCCAGCAGCCCAGGCGGGGGGGCCACCGGGGAGCTGTTTTTT.

This chain joins TRBV30 and TRBJ1-3; D is uncertain. Germline CDR1 and CDR2: GTSNPN and SVGIG (reference sequence). Trimming stripped 1 base from V and 8 bases from J, with 18 bases between. CDR3 size: 15 residues. CDR3 DNA: TGTGCCTGGAGTGGAAAAACCCGTCTTGAGGACACCATATATTTT. Translating it yields CAWSGKTRLEDTIYF.

The V gene is TRBV5-1, the J gene TRBJ1-2; 10 positions agree with TRBD1. There are 13 residues in the CDR3. The V and J ends lost 4 bases and 6 bases, in that order; junction bases with no gene match: 3. Looked up from germline, CDR1 is SGHRS and CDR2 is YFSETQ. CDR3: CASSKGQGNGYTF. The CDR3, as DNA: TGCGCCAGCAGCAAGGGACAGGGGAATGGCTACACCTTC.

This sequence joins TRBV18 and TRBJ1-1, with TRBD1 as a possible D gene (5 bases). Trimming removed 8 bases from V and 1 base from J, with 11 bases in between. Germline values: CDR1 KGHSH, CDR2 LQKENI. The CDR3 length is 13 residues. CDR3 loop: CASLPTGNTEAFF. CDR3 nucleotides: TGTGCCAGCCTACCAACAGGGAACACTGAAGCTTTCTTT.

The rearrangement uses TRBV15 and TRBJ2-7; tentatively, D is TRBD1 (5 bases). Trimming left V 1 base short and J 3 bases short, with 16 bases between. The V gene's germline CDR1 is LNHNV and CDR2 YYDKDF (reference sequence). The CDR3 is 16 residues long. The CDR3 region has the DNA TGTGCCACCAGCAGAGGAAGGGGTAAGGAAAACTACGAGCAGTACTTC. This gives the protein CATSRGRGKENYEQYF.

The chain links TRBV12-3 or TRBV12-4 to TRBJ2-1, with D uncertain. V gave up 3 bases and J gave up 7 bases, with 7 bases separating them. The CDR3 extends over 12 amino acids. The CDR3 reads CASSFTRNEQFF. CDR3 sequence (DNA): TGTGCCAGCAGTTTCACCCGGAATGAGCAGTTCTTC.

This chain links TRBV5-6 with TRBJ1-2; 11 positions agree with TRBD1. Trimming cost V 4 bases and J 7 bases; bases outside gene matches: 9. The CDR3 spans 15 residues. Germline CDR1 SGHDT, CDR2 YYEEEE. The CDR3 nucleotides read TGTGCCAGCAGCATCCGCGGACAGGGGGCGGGTGGCTACACCTTC. Translation: CASSIRGQGAGGYTF.

The chain employs TRBV5-6 and TRBJ1-1, with D unresolved. V was trimmed by 4 bases and J by 5 bases, leaving 6 bases between them. CDR1 and CDR2 (germline): SGHDT, YYEEEE. The CDR3 is made up of 11 amino acids. The CDR3 reads CASSLGTEAFF. CDR3 nucleotides: TGTGCCAGCAGCCTCGGAACTGAAGCTTTCTTT. Using reference TRBV5-6 and TRBJ1-1 for the parts outside the CDR3, the full variable domain is DAGVTQSPTHLIKTRGQQVTLRCSPKSGHDTVSWYQQALGQGPQFIFQYYEEEERQRGNFPDRFSGHQFPNYSSELNVNALLLGDSALYLCASSLGTEAFFGQGTRLTVV.

This clone was seen once. The chain recombines TRBV19 with TRBJ1-1; D is unresolved. Per germline, CDR1 LNHDA and CDR2 SQIVND (reference sequence). V lost 2 bases and J lost 4, with 14 bases in between. There are 15 residues in the CDR3. CDR3 in DNA: TGTGCCAGTAGTATACGGGCCTCCGCCGGCACTGAAGCTTTCTTT. This codes for CASSIRASAGTEAFF. Using reference TRBV19 and TRBJ1-1 for the parts outside the CDR3, the full variable domain is DGGITQSPKYLFRKEGQNVTLSCEQNLNHDAMYWYRQDPGQGLRLIYYSQIVNDFQKGDIAEGYSVSREKKESFPLTVTSAQKNPTAFYLCASSIRASAGTEAFFGQGTRLTVV.

The CDR3 DNA reads as TGTGCCAGCAGAGAGTCCGGGACAGGGCACTACGAGCAGTACTTC. Translation gives CASRESGTGHYEQYF. V and J are TRBV27 and TRBJ2-7; TRBD1 agrees at 9 bases. Germline CDR1 MNHEY, CDR2 SMNVEV (reference sequence). The CDR3 is 15 amino acids. With 6 bases clipped from V and 3 bases from J, the junction kept 9 bases outside the gene matches.

The chain recombines TRBV6-5 with TRBJ2-6, with D unresolved. Looked up from germline, CDR1 is MNHEY and CDR2 is SVGAGI. There are 16 residues in the CDR3. The V end lost 2 bases, the J end lost 0 bases, and 8 bases lay between the germline ends. CDR3 sequence (DNA): TGTGCCAGCAGTTACGGGTCGAACTCTGGGGCCAACGTCCTGACTTTC. Translating it yields CASSYGSNSGANVLTF.

The chain combines TRBV24-1 with TRBJ1-2, with D tentatively TRBD1 (5 bases). CDR1 is KGHDR, CDR2 SFDVKD, per germline. Between the trimmed V and J ends, which lost 3 bases and 8 bases, there was a span of 12 bases. The CDR3 is made up of 13 amino acids. This CDR3 is CATSDEDSPGYTF. In DNA, the CDR3 is TGTGCCACCAGTGATGAAGACAGTCCAGGCTACACCTTC.

The chain uses TRBV6-5 and TRBJ2-4; a weak D match, TRBD1 (7 bases). Trimming removed 4 bases from V and 6 bases from J, with 16 bases in between. The CDR3 has 15 amino acids. The germline gives CDR1 MNHEY, CDR2 SVGAGI. Written as DNA, the CDR3 is TGTGCCAGCAGTTCAGGAGGGGGCTCCGTAAACATTCAGTACTTC. Its protein product is CASSSGGGSVNIQYF.

This chain links TRBV7-9 with TRBJ2-6; D not certain. The CDR3 is 18 residues long. Germline CDR1 reads SEHNR; CDR2 reads FQNEAQ (reference sequence). V was clipped by 4 bases and J by 3 bases, with 19 bases between them. In nucleotides, the CDR3 is TGTGCCAGCAGCTACGGTAATGGCGGCTTAGATGGGGCCAACGTCCTGACTTTC. Translated: CASSYGNGGLDGANVLTF.

In DNA form, the CDR3 reads TGTGCCAGCAGCCAAGACTTCGGGACAGGGGGCCTACGGTTTGGCACTGAAGCTTTCTTT. It specifies CASSQDFGTGGLRFGTEAFF. The chain employs TRBV14 and TRBJ1-1, with 12 bases that match TRBD1. The CDR3 totals 20 residues. Germline CDR1 SGHDN, CDR2 FVKESK. With V trimmed by 0 bases and J by 4 bases, 15 bases remained unmatched.

CDR3 region: CASSIGAQAGGLQETQYF. Written as DNA, the CDR3 is TGTGCCAGCTCTATCGGGGCGCAGGCAGGGGGACTCCAAGAGACCCAGTACTTC. V is TRBV2 and J is TRBJ2-5; D is possibly TRBD1 (7 bases). Looked up from germline, CDR1 is SNHLY and CDR2 is FYNNEI. Trimming stripped 8 bases from V and 1 base from J, with 26 bases between. This CDR3 region has 18 residues.

This chain links TRBV5-4 with TRBJ2-3; D gene uncertain. Germline V gives CDR1 SGHNT, CDR2 YYREEE (reference sequence). Trimming cost V 4 bases and J 5 bases, with 8 bases left between them. The CDR3 spans 12 residues. CDR3 bases: TGTGCCAGCAGCGTCGGTGGAGATACGCAGTATTTT. This gives the protein CASSVGGDTQYF.

V and J are TRBV27 and TRBJ2-1; TRBD2 agrees at 14 bases. The CDR3 is 21 amino acids. The trim removed 5 bases at V and 0 bases at J, leaving 15 bases unmatched. Per the germline V gene, CDR1 is MNHEY and CDR2 is SMNVEV (reference sequence). The CDR3 loop reads CASSQTPSGTSGGLSYNEQFF. In DNA, the CDR3 is TGTGCCAGCAGTCAAACCCCCTCCGGGACTAGCGGGGGCCTCTCCTACAATGAGCAGTTCTTC.

This chain joins TRBV19 and TRBJ2-3; D not resolved. The V end lost 3 bases, the J end lost 1 base, and 8 bases lay between the germline ends. Germline CDR1 and CDR2: LNHDA and SQIVND (reference sequence). This CDR3 is 14 amino acids long. CDR3 nucleotides: TGTGCCAGTAGTATTGGCCTGCGCACAGATACGCAGTATTTT. This translates into CASSIGLRTDTQYF.

The rearrangement joins TRBV19 to TRBJ2-5, with 9 bases that match TRBD2. Unmatched junction bases numbered 5, after V lost 4 bases and J lost 5 bases. Looked up from germline, CDR1 is LNHDA and CDR2 is SQIVND (reference sequence). CDR3 length: 14 amino acids. The CDR3, as DNA: TGTGCCAGTAGTACCCTAGCGGGGAGGGAGACCCAGTACTTC. Residues: CASSTLAGRETQYF.

This sequence joins TRBV6-4 and TRBJ1-1; no clear D. This CDR3 has 13 residues. The V gene lost 6 bases and the J gene lost 1 base, with 9 bases spanning the gap. Germline values: CDR1 MRHNA, CDR2 SNTAGT. The CDR3 DNA sequence: TGTGCCAGCAGCCCCTGGGCGAACACTGAAGCTTTCTTT. Protein: CASSPWANTEAFF.

V gene TRBV6-2 or TRBV6-3 combines with J gene TRBJ2-1, with 8 bases identical to TRBD1. CDR1 MNHEY and CDR2 SVGEGT come from the germline V gene. The CDR3 is 13 amino acids. After removal of 6 bases from V and 6 bases from J, the junction contained 4 bases not matched to a gene. The CDR3 DNA is TGTGCCAGCAGCCTCGGGACAGGCAATGAGCAGTTCTTC. Its protein is CASSLGTGNEQFF.